Presented here are 19 T cell receptor beta chains from one specimen sequenced in a study of spatial heterogeneity in lung cancer. TCRdb recomputed calls from the 5' RACE reads with MiXCR, one row per CDR3 protein. The sample yields about 38,000 distinct CDR3 sequences, roughly 7.4% seen once. Time point specified: sample taken at primary tumor resection. Sequencing covered unsorted whole RNA taken from tumor, nontumor lung or frozen PBMC. Here the sequenced sample was PBMCs, taken at surgery. Receptors originate from a male donor with early-stage non-small cell lung cancer.

This clonotype was detected ten times or more. The rearrangement links TRBV5-1 to TRBJ2-3, with TRBD2 matching 7 bases. CDR3 size: 14 residues. The V gene's germline CDR1 is SGHRS and CDR2 YFSETQ. V dropped 0 bases and J dropped 6; count of bases not matched to a gene: 4. The CDR3 loop is CASSLAPGGDTQYF. In DNA form, the CDR3 reads TGCGCCAGCAGCTTGGCCCCCGGGGGGGATACGCAGTATTTT.

The J gene is TRBJ2-2, the V gene TRBV18; 9 nucleotides line up with TRBD1. J gave up 3 bases and V 3 bases, and 2 bases lay outside the gene matches. Germline-derived CDR1 and CDR2 are KGHSH and LQKENI. This CDR3 has 15 residues. The CDR3 region has the DNA TGTGCCAGCTCACCCACAGGGGGCGACACCGGGGAGCTGTTTTTT. This translates into CASSPTGGDTGELFF.

In this sample, this clonotype turned up a few times. This rearrangement joins TRBV5-5 to TRBJ1-1, with D maybe TRBD1 (6 bases). The CDR3 spans 15 residues. The V and J ends lost 3 bases and 6 bases respectively, with 18 bases between them. Germline V gene sequence: CDR1 SGHKS, CDR2 YYEKEE (reference sequence). CDR3 nucleotides: TGTGCCAGCAGCTGGGGGCTGGGGACAAGGTCTGAAGCTTTCTTT. Amino acids: CASSWGLGTRSEAFF.

Concerning this clonotype itself: This could be a read error, since a much larger clone is one nucleotide away. This chain connects TRBV5-6 to TRBJ1-2; perhaps TRBD1 as D (6 bases). Germline V gives CDR1 SGHDT, CDR2 YYEEEE. The CDR3 contains 12 residues. As DNA, the CDR3 is TGTCCCAGCAGCTCACAGGGATGGGGCTACACCTTC. This encodes CPSSSQGWGYTF.

The chain is built from TRBV7-9 and TRBJ1-2; D is undetermined. Trimming left V 11 bases short and J 1 base short, with 23 bases between. Germline V gene sequence: CDR1 SEHNR, CDR2 FQNEAQ (reference sequence). The CDR3 consists of 16 residues. The CDR3 DNA is TGTGCCGTAATAGAGCAGACCCACAGAGGTAACTATGGCTACACCTTC. Encoded protein: CAVIEQTHRGNYGYTF.

The sample holds many counts of this clonotype. The chain couples TRBV12-3 or TRBV12-4 to TRBJ2-5, with D perhaps TRBD2 (6 bases). The length of the CDR3 is 12 residues. V was clipped by 3 bases and J by 7 bases, with 9 bases between them. CDR3 sequence (DNA): TGTGCCAGCAGTTTGGAGGGGACGACCCAGTACTTC. Protein: CASSLEGTTQYF.

This clonotype was recorded at least ten times. The chain couples TRBV28 to TRBJ2-2, with D perhaps TRBD2 (6 bases). The germline CDR1 and CDR2 sequences are MDHEN and SYDVKM. With 2 bases removed from V and 6 bases from J, the gap between germline ends came to 10 bases. This CDR3 has 14 residues. The CDR3 bases are TGTGCCAGCAGTTTAATTGGAGGGTCCGGGGAGCTGTTTTTT. It codes for CASSLIGGSGELFF.

This clonotype was found a few times. This rearrangement joins TRBV14 to TRBJ2-3; perhaps TRBD2 as D (6 bases). V was pared by 1 base and J by 0 bases, with 23 bases between. There are 20 residues in the CDR3. CDR1 is SGHDN and CDR2 is FVKESK in the germline V gene. Here the CDR3 DNA reads TGTGCCAGCAGCCAAGGATTTCGGACGGGCGGGACTGGAAGCACAGATACGCAGTATTTT. It specifies CASSQGFRTGGTGSTDTQYF.

This clonotype was counted at least ten times. The CDR3 DNA follows: TGTGCCAGCAGTCCCCAGTGGGTCGAGCGGGAAATAAACACCGGGGAGCTGTTTTTT. This translates into CASSPQWVEREINTGELFF. The chain links TRBV27 to TRBJ2-2, with TRBD2 matching over 7 bases. CDR1 and CDR2 (germline): MNHEY, SMNVEV (reference sequence). The CDR3 extends over 19 amino acids. Trimming took 5 bases from V and 2 from J; bases not matched to a gene: 17.

The chain is built from TRBV9 and TRBJ2-3, with TRBD1 matching 9 bases. The CDR3 sequence is 16 residues long. Germline lookup yields CDR1 SGDLS and CDR2 YYNGEE. The V segment lost 3 bases and the J segment 1 base; nucleotides outside the gene matches: 6. The CDR3 loop reads CASSAGTGIGTDTQYF. The CDR3 bases are TGTGCCAGCAGCGCGGGGACAGGGATTGGCACAGATACGCAGTATTTT.

The chain joins TRBV9 to TRBJ2-3; D not certain. Trimming stripped 0 bases from V and 1 base from J, with 9 bases between. This CDR3 is built from 15 residues. Germline lookup yields CDR1 SGDLS and CDR2 YYNGEE. The CDR3 region is CASSVVGIGTDTQYF. The CDR3 coding sequence is TGTGCCAGCAGCGTAGTGGGGATTGGCACAGATACGCAGTATTTT.

The sample holds many counts of this clonotype. V is TRBV9 and J is TRBJ1-2; 8 bases line up with TRBD1. CDR1 and CDR2 from the germline V gene are SGDLS and YYNGEE. The CDR3 totals 12 residues. The V and J ends lost 5 bases and 6 bases, in that order; junction bases with no gene match: 3. The CDR3 bases are TGTGCCAGCAGACAGGGGGTAGATGGCTACACCTTC. This sequence encodes CASRQGVDGYTF.

The rearrangement links TRBV6-5 to TRBJ2-7; tentatively, D is TRBD1 or TRBD2 (5 bases each). Trimming stripped 0 bases from V and 3 bases from J, with 15 bases between. CDR1 and CDR2 from the germline V gene are MNHEY and SVGAGI. CDR3 size: 16 residues. The CDR3 reads CASSYSEDIPFYEQYV. For the CDR3, the DNA is TGTGCCAGCAGTTACTCGGAGGACATACCGTTCTACGAGCAGTACGTC.

The table lists this clonotype with a few counts. V usage is TRBV7-2 and J usage is TRBJ2-7, with 7 bases fitting TRBD1. Per the germline V gene, CDR1 is SGHTA and CDR2 is FQGNSA. This CDR3 spans 13 amino acids. Trimming cost V 5 bases and J 4 bases; bases outside gene matches: 5. The CDR3, as DNA: TGTGCCAGCAGCGCCGGGACAGTATACGAGCAGTACGTC. Translating gives CASSAGTVYEQYV.

In this sample, this clonotype turned up many times. The chain recombines TRBV12-3 or TRBV12-4 with TRBJ2-3; 8 bases match TRBD2. The CDR3 loop spans 14 amino acids. The trim removed 6 bases at V and 4 bases at J, leaving 6 bases unmatched. DNA of the CDR3: TGTGCCAGCAGCACCCCGGGGGGGGCAGATACGCAGTATTTT. Protein product: CASSTPGGADTQYF.

This clonotype was seen more than once but under ten times. The V gene is TRBV2, the J gene TRBJ2-1; D perhaps matches TRBD1 (6 bases). This CDR3 spans 13 amino acids. Germline loops: CDR1 SNHLY, CDR2 FYNNEI. V gave up 5 bases and J gave up 4 bases, with 9 bases separating them. The CDR3 loop is CASSRTAYNEQFF. The CDR3 coding sequence is TGTGCCAGCAGTAGGACAGCATACAATGAGCAGTTCTTC.

This clonotype was picked up many times. CDR3: CSATSSDNSPLHF. The CDR3 DNA is TGCAGTGCAACCTCCTCGGATAATTCACCCCTCCACTTT. V is TRBV20-1 and J is TRBJ1-6; D gene uncertain. Between the trimmed V and J ends, which lost 6 bases and 5 bases, there was a span of 11 bases. The CDR3 sequence is 13 residues long. In germline, CDR1 is DFQATT, CDR2 SNEGSKA (reference sequence).

J is TRBJ2-1 and V is TRBV11-3; 7 nucleotides align to TRBD2. Germline V gene sequence: CDR1 SGHNT, CDR2 YENEEA. The CDR3 totals 13 residues. After removal of 5 bases from V and 8 bases from J, the junction contained 6 bases not matched to a gene. CDR3 bases: TGTGCCAGCAGCCCCGGGGGGTATCATGAGCAGTTCTTC. Translation: CASSPGGYHEQFF.

The J gene is TRBJ2-1, the V gene TRBV19; 9 bases agree with TRBD1. Losses at the gene ends were 5 bases for V and 6 bases for J; bases not matched to a gene: 8. The CDR3 spans 15 residues. Germline V CDR1 and CDR2: LNHDA, SQIVND (reference sequence). CDR3 in amino acids: CASSPSRDRVNEQFF. The CDR3 region has the DNA TGTGCCAGTAGTCCGTCCCGGGACAGGGTCAATGAGCAGTTCTTC.